This record looks at one T cell receptor (beta chain) sequence and its context. The data belong to a study of blood T cell repertoires in COVID-19. Overall study: COVID-19 samples collected from the United States, Italy and Spain covered acute and convalescent phases. In each case, the material was cDNA or gDNA derived from T cells, B-cell-depleted T cells, or PBMCs.

CDR1 and CDR2 (germline): WSHSY, SAAADI. This CDR3 comprises 14 residues. Trimming took 2 bases from V and 4 from J; bases not matched to a gene: 2. Under the authors' procedure: The authors estimated nucleated cell counts from reference gene primer amplification. Profiling relied on immunoSEQ multiplex PCR, and the TCRdb table lists in-frame clones only, not all of them. V, J and clone size reflect that table, while D and trimming were determined from the DNA. The sample lists approximately 93,000 clones; 86% were seen once. The TCR sequence derives from a man in his fifties with active or convalescent COVID-19. The sequencing sample was made of peripheral blood. The rearrangement links TRBV10-2 to TRBJ1-3; 7 nucleotides line up with TRBD1. As DNA, the CDR3 is TGCGCCAGCAGTGAGGCAGGGGGAGGAAACACCATATATTTT. Its translation: CASSEAGGGNTIYF.